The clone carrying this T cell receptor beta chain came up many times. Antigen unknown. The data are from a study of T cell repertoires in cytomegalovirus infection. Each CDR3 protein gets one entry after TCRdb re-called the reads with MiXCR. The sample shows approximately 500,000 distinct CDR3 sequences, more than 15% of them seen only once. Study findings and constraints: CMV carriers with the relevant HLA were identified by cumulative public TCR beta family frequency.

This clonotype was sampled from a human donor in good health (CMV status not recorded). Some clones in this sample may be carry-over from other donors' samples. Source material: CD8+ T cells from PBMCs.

The CDR3 protein is CASIHRDRGYEQYF. The CDR3 DNA reads as TGCGCCAGCATCCACCGGGACAGGGGGTACGAGCAGTACTTC. J is TRBJ2-7 and V is TRBV23-1; 11 bases match TRBD1. TRBV23-1 is an ORF, and what it does is uncertain. The CDR3 length is 14 residues. The trim removed 7 bases at V and 4 bases at J, leaving 6 bases unmatched.